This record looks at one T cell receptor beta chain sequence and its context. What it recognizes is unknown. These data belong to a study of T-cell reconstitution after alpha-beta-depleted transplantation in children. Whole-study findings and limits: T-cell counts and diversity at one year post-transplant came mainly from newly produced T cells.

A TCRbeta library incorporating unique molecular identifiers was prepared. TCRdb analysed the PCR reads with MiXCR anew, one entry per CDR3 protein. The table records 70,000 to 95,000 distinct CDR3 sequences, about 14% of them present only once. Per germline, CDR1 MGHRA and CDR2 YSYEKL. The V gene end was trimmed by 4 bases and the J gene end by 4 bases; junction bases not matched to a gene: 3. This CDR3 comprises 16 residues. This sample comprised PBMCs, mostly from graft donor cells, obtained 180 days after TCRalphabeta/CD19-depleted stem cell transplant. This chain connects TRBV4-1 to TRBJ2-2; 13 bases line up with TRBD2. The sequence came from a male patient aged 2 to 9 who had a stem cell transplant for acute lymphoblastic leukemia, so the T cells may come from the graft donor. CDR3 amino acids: CASSLTSGGGTGELFF. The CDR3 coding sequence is TGCGCCAGCAGCCTCACTAGCGGGGGGGGCACCGGGGAGCTGTTTTTT.